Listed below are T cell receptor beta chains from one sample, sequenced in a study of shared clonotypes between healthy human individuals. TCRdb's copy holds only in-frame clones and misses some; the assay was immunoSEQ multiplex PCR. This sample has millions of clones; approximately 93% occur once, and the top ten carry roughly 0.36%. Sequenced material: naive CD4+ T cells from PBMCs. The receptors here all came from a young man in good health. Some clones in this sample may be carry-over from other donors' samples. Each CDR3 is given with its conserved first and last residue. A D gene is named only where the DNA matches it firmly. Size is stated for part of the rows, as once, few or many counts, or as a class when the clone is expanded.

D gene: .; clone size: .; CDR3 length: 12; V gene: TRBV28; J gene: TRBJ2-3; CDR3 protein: CASTGPTDTQYF; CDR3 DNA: TGTGCCAGCACGGGCCCCACAGATACGCAGTATTTT
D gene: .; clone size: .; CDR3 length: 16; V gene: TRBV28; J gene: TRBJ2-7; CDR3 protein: CASDDTGRGLSYEQYF; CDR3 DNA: TGTGCCAGCGATGATACTGGCAGGGGCCTCTCCTACGAGCAGTACTTC
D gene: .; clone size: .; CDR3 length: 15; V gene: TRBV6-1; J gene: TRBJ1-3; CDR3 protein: CASTVEPRQGNTIYF; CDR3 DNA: TGTGCCAGCACCGTCGAACCACGACAGGGAAACACCATATATTTT
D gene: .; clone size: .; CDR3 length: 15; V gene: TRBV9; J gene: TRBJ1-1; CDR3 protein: CASSVGVGVNTEAFF; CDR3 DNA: TGTGCCAGCAGCGTAGGGGTGGGAGTTAACACTGAAGCTTTCTTT
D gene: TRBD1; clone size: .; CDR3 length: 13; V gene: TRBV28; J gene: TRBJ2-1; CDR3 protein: CASRGQGIGEQFF; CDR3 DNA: TGTGCCAGCAGAGGACAGGGGATCGGAGAGCAGTTCTTC
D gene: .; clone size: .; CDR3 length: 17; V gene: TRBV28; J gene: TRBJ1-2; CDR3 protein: CASSTALFGGPNYGYTF; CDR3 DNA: TGTGCCAGCAGTACCGCCTTATTCGGGGGGCCTAACTATGGCTACACCTTC
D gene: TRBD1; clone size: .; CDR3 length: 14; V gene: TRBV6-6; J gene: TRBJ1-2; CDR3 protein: CASSTTGTHYGYTF; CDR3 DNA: TGTGCCAGCAGTACGACAGGGACGCACTATGGCTACACCTTC
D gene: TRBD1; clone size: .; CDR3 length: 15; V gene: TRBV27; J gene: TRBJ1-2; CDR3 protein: CASGDPGQSVDGYTF; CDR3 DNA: TGTGCCAGCGGCGACCCGGGACAGTCCGTAGATGGCTACACCTTC
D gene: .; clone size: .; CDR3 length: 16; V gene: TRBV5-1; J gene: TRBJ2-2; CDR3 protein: CASSLVPVDSAGELFF; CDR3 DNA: TGCGCCAGCAGCTTGGTCCCCGTGGATTCCGCCGGGGAGCTGTTTTTT
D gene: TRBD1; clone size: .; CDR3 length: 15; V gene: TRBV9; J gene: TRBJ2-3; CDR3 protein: CASSPRTGEADTQYF; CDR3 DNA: TGTGCCAGCAGCCCTCGGACAGGGGAGGCAGATACGCAGTATTTT
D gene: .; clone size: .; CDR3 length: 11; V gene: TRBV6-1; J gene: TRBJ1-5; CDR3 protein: CASGRVTPQHF; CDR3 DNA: TGTGCCAGCGGGAGGGTGACGCCCCAGCATTTT
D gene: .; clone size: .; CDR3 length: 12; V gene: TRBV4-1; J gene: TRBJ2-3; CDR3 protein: CASSPLGDTQYF; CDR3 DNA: TGCGCCAGCAGCCCGTTGGGGGATACGCAGTATTTT
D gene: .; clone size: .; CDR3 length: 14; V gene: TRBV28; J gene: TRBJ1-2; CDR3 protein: CASSQQGTSYGYTF; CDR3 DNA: TGTGCCAGCAGTCAACAAGGGACCTCATATGGCTACACCTTC
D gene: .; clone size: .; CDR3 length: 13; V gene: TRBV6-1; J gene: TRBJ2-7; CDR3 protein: CASSERRGSRPDF; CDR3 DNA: TGTGCCAGCAGTGAACGACGAGGCTCGAGACCGGACTTC
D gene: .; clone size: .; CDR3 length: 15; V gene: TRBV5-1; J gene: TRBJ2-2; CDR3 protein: CASSVATPNTGELFF; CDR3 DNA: TGCGCCAGCAGCGTCGCTACCCCTAACACCGGGGAGCTGTTTTTT
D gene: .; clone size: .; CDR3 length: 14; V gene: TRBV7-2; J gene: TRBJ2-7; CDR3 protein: CASSLLAADYEQYF; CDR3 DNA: TGTGCCAGCAGCTTGTTGGCGGCAGATTACGAGCAGTACTTC
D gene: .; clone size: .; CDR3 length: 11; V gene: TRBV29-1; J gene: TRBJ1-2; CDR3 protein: CSVRMGYGYTF; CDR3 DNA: TGCAGCGTGCGTATGGGGTATGGCTACACCTTC
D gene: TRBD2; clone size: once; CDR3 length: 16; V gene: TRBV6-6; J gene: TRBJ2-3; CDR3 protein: CASSYGLAETRYGDRF; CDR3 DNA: TGTGCCAGCAGTTACGGACTAGCGGAGACGAGATACGGGGATAGATTT
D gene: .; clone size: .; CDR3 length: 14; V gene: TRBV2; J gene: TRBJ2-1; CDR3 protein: CASSGEGGGDEQFF; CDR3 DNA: TGTGCCAGCAGTGGAGAGGGAGGTGGGGATGAGCAGTTCTTC
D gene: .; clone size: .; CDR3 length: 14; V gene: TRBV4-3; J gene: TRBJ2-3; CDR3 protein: CASSQGRGTDTQYF; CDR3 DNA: TGCGCCAGCAGCCAAGGCCGAGGCACAGATACGCAGTATTTT
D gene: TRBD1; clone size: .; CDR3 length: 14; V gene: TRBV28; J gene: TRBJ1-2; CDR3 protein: CASSLRQGGYGYTF; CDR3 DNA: TGTGCCAGCAGTCTCAGACAGGGTGGCTATGGCTACACCTTC
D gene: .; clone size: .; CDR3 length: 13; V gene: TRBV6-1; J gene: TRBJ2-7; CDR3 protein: CASSQGGPHEQYF; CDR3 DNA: TGTGCCAGCAGCCAAGGGGGTCCCCACGAGCAGTACTTC
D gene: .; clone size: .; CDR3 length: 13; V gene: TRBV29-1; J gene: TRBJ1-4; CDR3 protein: CSVERPGNEKLFF; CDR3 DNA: TGCAGCGTTGAACGGCCGGGGAATGAAAAACTGTTTTTT
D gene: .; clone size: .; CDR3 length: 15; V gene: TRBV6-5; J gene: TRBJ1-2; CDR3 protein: CASSYAVSTVYGYTF; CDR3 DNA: TGTGCCAGCAGTTACGCGGTTTCGACAGTCTATGGCTACACCTTC
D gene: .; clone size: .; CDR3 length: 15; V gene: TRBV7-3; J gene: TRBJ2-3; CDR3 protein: CASSSGPYSVDTQYF; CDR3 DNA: TGTGCCAGCAGCTCGGGTCCCTATTCAGTAGATACGCAGTATTTT
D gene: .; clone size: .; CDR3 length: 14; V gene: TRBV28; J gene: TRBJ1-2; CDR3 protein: CASSLRGVSRGYTF; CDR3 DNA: TGTGCCAGCAGTTTAAGGGGCGTTTCGCGGGGCTACACCTTC
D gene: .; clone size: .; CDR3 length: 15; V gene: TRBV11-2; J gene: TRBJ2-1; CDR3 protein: CASSLGGPTYNEQFF; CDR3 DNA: TGTGCCAGCAGCTTAGGCGGACCGACCTACAATGAGCAGTTCTTC
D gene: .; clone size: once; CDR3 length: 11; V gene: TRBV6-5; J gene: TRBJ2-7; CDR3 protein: CASSLAGHQYF; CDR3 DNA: TGTGCCAGCAGTTTGGCGGGCCACCAGTACTTC
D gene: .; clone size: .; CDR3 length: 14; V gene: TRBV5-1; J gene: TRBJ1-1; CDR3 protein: CASSLVPGDTEAFF; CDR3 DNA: TGCGCCAGCAGCTTGGTACCAGGGGACACTGAAGCTTTCTTT
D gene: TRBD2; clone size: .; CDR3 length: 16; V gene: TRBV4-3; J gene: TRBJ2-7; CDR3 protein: CASSQAPSGRLYEQYF; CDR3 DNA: TGCGCCAGCAGCCAAGCCCCAAGCGGGAGACTCTACGAGCAGTACTTC
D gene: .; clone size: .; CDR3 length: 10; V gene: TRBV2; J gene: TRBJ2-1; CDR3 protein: CARAYNEQFF; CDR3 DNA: TGTGCCAGGGCATACAATGAGCAGTTCTTC
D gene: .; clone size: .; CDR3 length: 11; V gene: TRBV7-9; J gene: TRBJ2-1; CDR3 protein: CASRSGNEQFF; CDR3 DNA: TGTGCCAGCAGATCAGGGAATGAGCAGTTCTTC
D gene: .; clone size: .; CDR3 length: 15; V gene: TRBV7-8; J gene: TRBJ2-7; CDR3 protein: CASSLREGAVYEQYF; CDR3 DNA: TGTGCCAGCAGCTTACGAGAGGGAGCAGTCTACGAGCAGTACTTC
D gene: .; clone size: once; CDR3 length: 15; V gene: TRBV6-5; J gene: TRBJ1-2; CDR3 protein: CASSYSTEGRGGYTF; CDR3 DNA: TGTGCCAGCAGTTACTCGACGGAGGGGCGTGGGGGTTACACCTTC
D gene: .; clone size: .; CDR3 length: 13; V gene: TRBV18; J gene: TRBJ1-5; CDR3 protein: CASSPIMGQPQHF; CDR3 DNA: TGTGCCAGCTCACCGATAATGGGTCAGCCCCAGCATTTT
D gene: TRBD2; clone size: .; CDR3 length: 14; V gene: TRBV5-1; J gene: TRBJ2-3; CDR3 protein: CASARTSGRDTQYF; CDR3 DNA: TGCGCCAGTGCTCGGACTAGCGGTAGAGATACGCAGTATTTT
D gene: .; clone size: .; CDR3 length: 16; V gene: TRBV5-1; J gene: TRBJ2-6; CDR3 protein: CASSPSGVSGANVLTF; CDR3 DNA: TGCGCCAGCAGCCCCTCGGGGGTCTCTGGGGCCAACGTCCTGACTTTC
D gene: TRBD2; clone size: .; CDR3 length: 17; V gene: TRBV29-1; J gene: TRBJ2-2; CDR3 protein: CSVETSGRAPGTGELFF; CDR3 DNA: TGCAGCGTTGAGACAAGCGGGAGGGCCCCGGGCACCGGGGAGCTGTTTTTT
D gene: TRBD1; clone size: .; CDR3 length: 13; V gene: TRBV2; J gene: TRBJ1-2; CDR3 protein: CASSGTENYGYTF; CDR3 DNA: TGTGCCAGCAGCGGGACAGAAAACTATGGCTACACCTTC
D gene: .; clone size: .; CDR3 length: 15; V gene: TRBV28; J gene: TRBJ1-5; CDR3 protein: CASSFGWGSYQPQHF; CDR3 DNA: TGTGCCAGCAGTTTTGGGTGGGGCTCATATCAGCCCCAGCATTTT